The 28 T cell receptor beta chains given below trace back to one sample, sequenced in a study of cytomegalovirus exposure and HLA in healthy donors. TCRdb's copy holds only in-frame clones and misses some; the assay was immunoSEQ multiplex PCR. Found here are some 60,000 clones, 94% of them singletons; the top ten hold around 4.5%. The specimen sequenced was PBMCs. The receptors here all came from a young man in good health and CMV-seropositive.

The CDR3 nucleotides read TGTGCCAGCAGTTTATCTGTAGCCCATGAGCAGTTCTTC. This translates into CASSLSVAHEQFF. The chain carries TRBV27 and TRBJ2-1; D is undetermined. CDR1 is MNHEY, CDR2 SMNVEV, per germline (reference sequence). V lost 0 bases, J lost 8 bases, and 8 bases lay in between. The CDR3 spans 13 residues.

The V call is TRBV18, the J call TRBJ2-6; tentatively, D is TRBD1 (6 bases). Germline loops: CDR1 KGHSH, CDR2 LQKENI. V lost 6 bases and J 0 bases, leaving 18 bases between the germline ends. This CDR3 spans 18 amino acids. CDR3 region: CASSPSGTYYSGANVLTF. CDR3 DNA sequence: TGTGCCAGCTCGCCCTCCGGGACATACTACTCTGGGGCCAACGTCCTGACTTTC.

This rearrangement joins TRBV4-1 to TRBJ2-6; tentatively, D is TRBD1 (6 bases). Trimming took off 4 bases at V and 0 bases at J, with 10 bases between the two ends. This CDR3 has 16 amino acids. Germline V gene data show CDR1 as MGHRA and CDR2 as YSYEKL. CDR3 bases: TGCGCCAGCAGCCGGGGGCGGGTCTCTGGGGCCAACGTCCTGACTTTC. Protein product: CASSRGRVSGANVLTF.

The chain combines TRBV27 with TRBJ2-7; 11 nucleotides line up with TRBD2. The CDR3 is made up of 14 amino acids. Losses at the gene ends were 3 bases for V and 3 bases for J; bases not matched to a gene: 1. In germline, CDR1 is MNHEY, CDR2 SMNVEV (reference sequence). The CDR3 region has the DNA TGTGCCAGCAGTTTCACTAGCGGGAGCTACGAGCAGTACTTC. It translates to CASSFTSGSYEQYF.

CDR3 DNA sequence: TGTGCCAGCAGCCAACAGGGGGCCGGTCAGCCCCAGCATTTT. Its translation: CASSQQGAGQPQHF. This sequence joins TRBV6-6 and TRBJ1-5, with 9 bases matching TRBD1. V trimming: 6 bases; J trimming: 6 bases; junction bases outside the gene matches: 6. CDR1 and CDR2 from the germline V gene are MNHNY and SVGAGI (reference sequence). The CDR3 consists of 14 residues.

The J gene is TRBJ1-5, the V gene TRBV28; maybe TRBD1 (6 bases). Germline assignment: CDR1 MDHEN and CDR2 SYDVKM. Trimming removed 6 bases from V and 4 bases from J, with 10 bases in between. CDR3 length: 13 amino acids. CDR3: CASSVDRNQPQHF. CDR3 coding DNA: TGTGCCAGCAGCGTCGACAGGAATCAGCCCCAGCATTTT.

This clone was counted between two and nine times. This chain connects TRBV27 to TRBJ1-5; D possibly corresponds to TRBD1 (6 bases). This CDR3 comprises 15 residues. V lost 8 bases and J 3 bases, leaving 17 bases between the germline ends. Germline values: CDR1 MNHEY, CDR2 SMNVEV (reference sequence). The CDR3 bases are TGTGCCAGCGCTCCAACAGGGAGCAACAATCAGCCCCAGCATTTT. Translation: CASAPTGSNNQPQHF.

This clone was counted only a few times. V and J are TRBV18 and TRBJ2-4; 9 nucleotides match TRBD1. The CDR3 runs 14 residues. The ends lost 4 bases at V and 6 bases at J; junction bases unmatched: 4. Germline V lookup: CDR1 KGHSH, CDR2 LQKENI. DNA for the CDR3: TGTGCCAGCTCACGGGACAGGGAGGGAAACATTCAGTACTTC. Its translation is CASSRDREGNIQYF.

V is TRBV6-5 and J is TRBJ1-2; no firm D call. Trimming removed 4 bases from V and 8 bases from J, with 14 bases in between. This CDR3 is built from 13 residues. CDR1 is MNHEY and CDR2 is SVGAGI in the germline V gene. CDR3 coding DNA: TGTGCCAGCAGTTCTTTTCCCACTAAAGGCTACACCTTC. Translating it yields CASSSFPTKGYTF.

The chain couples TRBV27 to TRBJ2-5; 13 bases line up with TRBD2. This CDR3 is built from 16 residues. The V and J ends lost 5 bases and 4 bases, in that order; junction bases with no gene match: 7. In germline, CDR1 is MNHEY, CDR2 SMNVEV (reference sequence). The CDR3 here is CASSPPGLAGRETQYF. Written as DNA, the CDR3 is TGTGCCAGCAGTCCACCGGGACTAGCGGGGAGAGAGACCCAGTACTTC.

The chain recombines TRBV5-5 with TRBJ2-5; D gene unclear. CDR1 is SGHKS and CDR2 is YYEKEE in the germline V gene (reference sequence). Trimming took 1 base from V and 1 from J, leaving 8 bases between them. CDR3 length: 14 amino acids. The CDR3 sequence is CASSLITAQETQYF. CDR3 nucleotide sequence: TGTGCCAGCAGCTTGATAACTGCCCAAGAGACCCAGTACTTC.

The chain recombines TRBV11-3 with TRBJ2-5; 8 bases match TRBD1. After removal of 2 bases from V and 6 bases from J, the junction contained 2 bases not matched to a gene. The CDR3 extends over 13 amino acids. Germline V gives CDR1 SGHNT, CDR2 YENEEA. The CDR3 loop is CASSLSGGQTQYF. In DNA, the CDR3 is TGTGCCAGCAGCTTATCAGGGGGCCAGACCCAGTACTTC.

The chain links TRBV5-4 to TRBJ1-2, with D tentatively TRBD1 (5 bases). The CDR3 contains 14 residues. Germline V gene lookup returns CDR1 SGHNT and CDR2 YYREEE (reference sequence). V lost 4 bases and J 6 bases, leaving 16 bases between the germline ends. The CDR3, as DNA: TGTGCCAGCAGCCCCCAGGGCAGGGCAAATGGCTACACCTTC. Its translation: CASSPQGRANGYTF.

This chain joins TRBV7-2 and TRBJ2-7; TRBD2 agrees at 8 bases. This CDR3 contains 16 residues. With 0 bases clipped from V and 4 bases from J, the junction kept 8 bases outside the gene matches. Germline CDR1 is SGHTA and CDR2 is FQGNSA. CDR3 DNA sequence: TGTGCCAGCAGCTTAGCCCCTAGCGGGTATTTTTACGAGCAGTACTTC. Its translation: CASSLAPSGYFYEQYF.

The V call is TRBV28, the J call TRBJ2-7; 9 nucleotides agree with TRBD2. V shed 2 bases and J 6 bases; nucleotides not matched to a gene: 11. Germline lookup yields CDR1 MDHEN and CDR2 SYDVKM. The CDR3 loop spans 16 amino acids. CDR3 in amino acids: CASSLGLAGVPSEQYF. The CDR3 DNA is TGTGCCAGCAGTTTAGGCTTAGCGGGAGTGCCAAGCGAGCAGTACTTC.

The CDR3 loop is CASSLAHRGGNTIYF. Written as DNA, the CDR3 is TGTGCCAGCAGCTTAGCTCACAGGGGTGGAAACACCATATATTTT. This sequence joins TRBV7-8 and TRBJ1-3; 7 bases align to TRBD1. Germline values: CDR1 SGHVS, CDR2 FQNEAQ. V lost 0 bases and J lost 3; bases outside the gene matches: 2. The CDR3 runs 15 residues. Supplemented by reference TRBV7-8 and TRBJ1-3, the full variable domain reads GAGVSQSPRYKVAKRGQDVALRCDPISGHVSLFWYQQALGQGPEFLTYFQNEAQLDKSGLPSDRFFAERPEGSVSTLKIQRTQQEDSAVYLCASSLAHRGGNTIYFGEGSWLTVV.

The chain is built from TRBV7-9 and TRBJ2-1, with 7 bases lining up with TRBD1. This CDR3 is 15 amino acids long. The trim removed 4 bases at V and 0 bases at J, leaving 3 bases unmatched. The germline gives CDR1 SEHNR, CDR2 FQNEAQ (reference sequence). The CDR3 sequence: CASSSTGSSYNEQFF. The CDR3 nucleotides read TGTGCCAGCAGCTCGACAGGGAGCTCCTACAATGAGCAGTTCTTC.

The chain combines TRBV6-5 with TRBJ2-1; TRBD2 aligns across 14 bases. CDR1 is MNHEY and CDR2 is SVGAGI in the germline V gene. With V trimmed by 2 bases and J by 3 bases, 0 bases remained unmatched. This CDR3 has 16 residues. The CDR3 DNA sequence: TGTGCCAGCAGTTACGGGACTAGCGGGAGCTACAATGAGCAGTTCTTC. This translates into CASSYGTSGSYNEQFF.

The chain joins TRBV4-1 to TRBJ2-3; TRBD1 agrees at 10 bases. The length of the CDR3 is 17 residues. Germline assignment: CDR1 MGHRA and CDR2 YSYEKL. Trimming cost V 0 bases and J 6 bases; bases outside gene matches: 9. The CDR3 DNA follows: TGCGCCAGCAGCCAAGAGGAGAGAGGACAGGGGGGGGATACGCAGTATTTT. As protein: CASSQEERGQGGDTQYF.

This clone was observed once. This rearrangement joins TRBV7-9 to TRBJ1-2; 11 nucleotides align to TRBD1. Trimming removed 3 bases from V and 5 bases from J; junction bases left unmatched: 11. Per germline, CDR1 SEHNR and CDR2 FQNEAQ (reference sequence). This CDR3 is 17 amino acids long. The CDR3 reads CASSFRDRGTLRYGYTF. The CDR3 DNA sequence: TGTGCCAGCAGCTTCCGGGACAGGGGGACCCTACGGTATGGCTACACCTTC.

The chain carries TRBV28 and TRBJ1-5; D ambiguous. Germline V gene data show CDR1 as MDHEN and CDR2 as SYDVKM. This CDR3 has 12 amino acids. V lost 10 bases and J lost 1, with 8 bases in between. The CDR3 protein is CATRGSNQPQHF. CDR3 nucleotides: TGTGCCACCCGAGGGAGCAATCAGCCCCAGCATTTT. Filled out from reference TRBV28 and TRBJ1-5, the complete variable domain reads DVKVTQSSRYLVKRTGEKVFLECVQDMDHENMFWYRQDPGLGLRLIYFSYDVKMKEKGDIPEGYSVSREKKERFSLILESASTNQTSMYLCATRGSNQPQHFGDGTRLSIL.

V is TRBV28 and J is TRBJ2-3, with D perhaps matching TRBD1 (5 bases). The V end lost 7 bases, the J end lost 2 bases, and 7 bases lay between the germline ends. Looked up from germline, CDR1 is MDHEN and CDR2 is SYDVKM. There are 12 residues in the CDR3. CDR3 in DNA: TGTGCCAGCAACAGGAACACAGATACGCAGTATTTT. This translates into CASNRNTDTQYF. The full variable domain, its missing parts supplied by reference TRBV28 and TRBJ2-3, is DVKVTQSSRYLVKRTGEKVFLECVQDMDHENMFWYRQDPGLGLRLIYFSYDVKMKEKGDIPEGYSVSREKKERFSLILESASTNQTSMYLCASNRNTDTQYFGPGTRLTVL.

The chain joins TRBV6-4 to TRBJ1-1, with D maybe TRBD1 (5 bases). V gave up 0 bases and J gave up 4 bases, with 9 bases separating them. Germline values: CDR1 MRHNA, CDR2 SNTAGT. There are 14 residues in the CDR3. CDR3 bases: TGTGCCAGCAGTGACTCGGGCAGGGCCACTGAAGCTTTCTTT. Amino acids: CASSDSGRATEAFF.

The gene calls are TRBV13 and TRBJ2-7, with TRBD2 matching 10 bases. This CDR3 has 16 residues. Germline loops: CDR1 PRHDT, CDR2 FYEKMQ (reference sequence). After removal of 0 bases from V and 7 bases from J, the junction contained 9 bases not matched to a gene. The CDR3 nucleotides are TGTGCCAGCAGCTTAGGCCCCCAGCGGGGGGGCCGAGAGCAGTACTTC. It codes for CASSLGPQRGGREQYF.

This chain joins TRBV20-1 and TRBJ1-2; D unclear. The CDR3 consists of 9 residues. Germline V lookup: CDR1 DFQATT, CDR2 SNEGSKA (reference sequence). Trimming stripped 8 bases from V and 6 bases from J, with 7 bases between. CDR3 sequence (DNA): TGCAGTTTGAACAATGGCTACACCTTC. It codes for CSLNNGYTF.

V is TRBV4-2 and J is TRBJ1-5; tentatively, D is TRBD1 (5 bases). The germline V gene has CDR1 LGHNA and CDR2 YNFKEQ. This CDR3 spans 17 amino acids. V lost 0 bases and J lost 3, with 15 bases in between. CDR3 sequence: CASSQDLSRASNQPQHF. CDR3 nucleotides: TGTGCCAGCAGCCAAGATCTATCCAGGGCCTCCAATCAGCCCCAGCATTTT.

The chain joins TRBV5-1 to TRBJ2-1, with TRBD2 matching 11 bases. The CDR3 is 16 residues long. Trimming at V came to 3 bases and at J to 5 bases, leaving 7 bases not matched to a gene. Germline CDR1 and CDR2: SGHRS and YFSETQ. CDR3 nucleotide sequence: TGCGCCAGCAGCTCGCCGGGACTAGCGGCAAACAATGAGCAGTTCTTC. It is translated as CASSSPGLAANNEQFF.

DNA of the CDR3: TGTGCCAGCAGGGATTACAGGGAATTGGACTATGGCTACACCTTC. As protein: CASRDYRELDYGYTF. The chain has TRBV2 and TRBJ1-2; D is possibly TRBD1 (6 bases). V lost 6 bases to trimming and J lost 3 bases, with 17 bases between them. CDR3 length: 15 residues. Germline V CDR1 and CDR2: SNHLY, FYNNEI. The variable domain in full, with the rest retrieved from reference TRBV2 and TRBJ1-2, is EPEVTQTPSHQVTQMGQEVILRCVPISNHLYFYWYRQILGQKVEFLVSFYNNEISEKSEIFDDQFSVERPDGSNFTLKIRSTKLEDSAMYFCASRDYRELDYGYTFGSGTRLTVV.